This TCR beta chain was documented in a study of shared clonotypes between healthy human individuals. Findings and limits, study-wide: Represented diversity (both genetic and exposure-history) was limited by the small number of donors.

Generated by immunoSEQ multiplex PCR, the TCRdb table keeps only in-frame clones and is missing some. Altogether some 580,000 clones are present, roughly 98% being singletons, with the ten largest covering 0.3%. With respect to this clone: Its antigen is still unknown. Other DNA sequences of this sample code for an identical CDR3.

CD8 cells regarded as naive lacked CD45RO, were positively chosen for CCR7, and omitted terminally differentiated effector memory CD45RA+ cells. Trimming removed 6 bases from V and 3 bases from J, with 12 bases in between. The germline CDR1 and CDR2 sequences are MNHEY and SMNVEV (reference sequence). This CDR3 spans 13 amino acids. V usage is TRBV27 and J usage is TRBJ2-7, with D tentatively TRBD2 (6 bases). The receptor was derived from a man younger than 45 in good health. Sequenced input: naive CD8+ T cells sorted from blood. The CDR3 loop is CASSLRGSYEQYF. The CDR3 DNA sequence: TGTGCCAGCAGCCTGCGGGGCAGCTACGAGCAGTACTTC.